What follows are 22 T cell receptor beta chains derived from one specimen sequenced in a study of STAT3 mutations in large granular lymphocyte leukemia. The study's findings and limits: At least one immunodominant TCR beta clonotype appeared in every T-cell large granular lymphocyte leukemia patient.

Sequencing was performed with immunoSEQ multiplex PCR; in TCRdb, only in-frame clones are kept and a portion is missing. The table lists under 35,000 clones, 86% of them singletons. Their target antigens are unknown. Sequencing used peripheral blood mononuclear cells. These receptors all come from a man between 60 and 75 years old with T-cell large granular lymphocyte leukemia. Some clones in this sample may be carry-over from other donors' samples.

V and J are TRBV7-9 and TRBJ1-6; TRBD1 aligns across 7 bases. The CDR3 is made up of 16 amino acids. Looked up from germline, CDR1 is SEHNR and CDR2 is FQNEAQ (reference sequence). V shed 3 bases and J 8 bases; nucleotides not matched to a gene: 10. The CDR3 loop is CASSFRTGMFDSPLHF. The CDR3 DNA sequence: TGTGCCAGCAGCTTCCGGACAGGAATGTTTGATTCACCCCTCCACTTT.

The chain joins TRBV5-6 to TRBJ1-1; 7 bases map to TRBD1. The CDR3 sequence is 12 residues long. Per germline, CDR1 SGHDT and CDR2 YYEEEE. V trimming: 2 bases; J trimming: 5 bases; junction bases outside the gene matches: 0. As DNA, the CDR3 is TGTGCCAGCAGCTTACAGGGGACTGAAGCTTTCTTT. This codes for CASSLQGTEAFF. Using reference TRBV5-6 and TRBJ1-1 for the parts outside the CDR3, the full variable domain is DAGVTQSPTHLIKTRGQQVTLRCSPKSGHDTVSWYQQALGQGPQFIFQYYEEEERQRGNFPDRFSGHQFPNYSSELNVNALLLGDSALYLCASSLQGTEAFFGQGTRLTVV.

The CDR3 protein is CASRNEAGNTIYF. The CDR3, as DNA: TGTGCCAGCAGGAACGAGGCTGGAAACACCATATATTTT. V is TRBV28 and J is TRBJ1-3; D is uncertain. The CDR3 totals 13 residues. The germline V and J ends were trimmed by 6 bases and 2 bases, with 8 bases remaining between them. CDR1 is MDHEN, CDR2 SYDVKM, per germline.

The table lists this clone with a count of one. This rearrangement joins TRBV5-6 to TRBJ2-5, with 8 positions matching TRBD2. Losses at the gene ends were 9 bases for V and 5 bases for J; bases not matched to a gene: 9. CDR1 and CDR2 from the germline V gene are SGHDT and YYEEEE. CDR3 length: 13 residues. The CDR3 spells CATGGSSGETQYF. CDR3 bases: TGTGCCACGGGGGGGAGCTCCGGCGAGACCCAGTACTTC.

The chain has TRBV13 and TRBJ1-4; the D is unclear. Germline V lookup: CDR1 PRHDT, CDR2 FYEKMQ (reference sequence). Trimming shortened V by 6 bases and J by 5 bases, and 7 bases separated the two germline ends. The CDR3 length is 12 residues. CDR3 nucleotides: TGTGCCAGCAGACTGACCAATGAAAAACTGTTTTTT. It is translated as CASRLTNEKLFF.

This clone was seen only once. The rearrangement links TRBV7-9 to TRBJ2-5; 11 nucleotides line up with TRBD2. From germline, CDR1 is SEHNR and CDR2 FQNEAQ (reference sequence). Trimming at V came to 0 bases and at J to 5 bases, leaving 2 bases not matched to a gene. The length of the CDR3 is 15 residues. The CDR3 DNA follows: TGTGCCAGCAGCTTAGCGGCTAGCGGGGGGGAGACCCAGTACTTC. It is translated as CASSLAASGGETQYF.

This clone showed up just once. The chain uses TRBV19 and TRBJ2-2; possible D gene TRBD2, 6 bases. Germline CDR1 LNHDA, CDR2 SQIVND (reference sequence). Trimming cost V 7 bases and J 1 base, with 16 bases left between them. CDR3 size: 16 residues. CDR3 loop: CASTRPRGGNTGELFF. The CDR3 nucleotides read TGTGCCAGTACCCGCCCCCGGGGAGGGAACACCGGGGAGCTGTTTTTT.

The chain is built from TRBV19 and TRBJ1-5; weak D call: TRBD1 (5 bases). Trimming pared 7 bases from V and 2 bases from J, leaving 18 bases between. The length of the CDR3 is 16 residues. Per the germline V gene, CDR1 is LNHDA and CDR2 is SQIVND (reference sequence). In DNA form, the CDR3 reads TGTGCCAGTACTAACGAGGGGTCGATTGGCAATCAGCCCCAGCATTTT. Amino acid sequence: CASTNEGSIGNQPQHF.

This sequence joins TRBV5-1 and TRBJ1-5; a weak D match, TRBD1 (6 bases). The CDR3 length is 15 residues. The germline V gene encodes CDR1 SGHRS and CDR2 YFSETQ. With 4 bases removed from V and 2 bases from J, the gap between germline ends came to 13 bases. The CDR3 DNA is TGCGCCAGCAGCGCCACAGGGTTGGGCAATCAGCCCCAGCATTTT. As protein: CASSATGLGNQPQHF.

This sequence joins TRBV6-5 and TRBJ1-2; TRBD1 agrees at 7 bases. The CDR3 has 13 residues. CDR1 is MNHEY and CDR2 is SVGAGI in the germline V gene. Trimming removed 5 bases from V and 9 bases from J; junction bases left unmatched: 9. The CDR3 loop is CASSPGGSVSYTF. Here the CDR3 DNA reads TGTGCCAGCAGTCCAGGGGGGAGCGTGAGCTACACCTTC.

DNA for the CDR3: TGCGCCAGCAGCCCCGGGACAGGGGAAGAGACCCAGTACTTC. Protein sequence: CASSPGTGEETQYF. The rearrangement uses TRBV5-1 and TRBJ2-5, with 10 positions matching TRBD1. Per the germline V gene, CDR1 is SGHRS and CDR2 is YFSETQ. The trim removed 4 bases at V and 3 bases at J, leaving 3 bases unmatched. The CDR3 sequence is 14 residues long.

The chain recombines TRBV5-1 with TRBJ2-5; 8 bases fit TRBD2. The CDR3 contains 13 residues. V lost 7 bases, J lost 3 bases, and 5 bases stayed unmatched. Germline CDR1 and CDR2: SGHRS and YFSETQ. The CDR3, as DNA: TGCGCCAGCTTCGGGACTAGGAAAGAGACCCAGTACTTC. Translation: CASFGTRKETQYF.

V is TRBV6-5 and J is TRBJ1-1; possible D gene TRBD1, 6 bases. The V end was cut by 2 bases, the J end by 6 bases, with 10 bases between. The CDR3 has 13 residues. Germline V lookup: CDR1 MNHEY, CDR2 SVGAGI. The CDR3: CASSYRGAAEAFF. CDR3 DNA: TGTGCCAGCAGTTACCGGGGGGCCGCTGAAGCTTTCTTT.

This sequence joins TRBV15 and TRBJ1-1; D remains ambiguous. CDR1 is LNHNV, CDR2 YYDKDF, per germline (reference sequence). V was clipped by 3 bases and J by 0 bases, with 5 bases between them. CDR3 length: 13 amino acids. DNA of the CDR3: TGTGCCACCAGCAGTAGCCTGAACACTGAAGCTTTCTTT. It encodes CATSSSLNTEAFF.

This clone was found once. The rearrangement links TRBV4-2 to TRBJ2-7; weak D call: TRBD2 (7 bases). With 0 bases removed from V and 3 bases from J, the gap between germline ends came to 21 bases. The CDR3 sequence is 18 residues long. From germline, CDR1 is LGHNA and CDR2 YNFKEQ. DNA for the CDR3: TGTGCCAGCAGCCAAGATAGGGGGGGCCGCGGTCCAAACTACGAGCAGTACTTC. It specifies CASSQDRGGRGPNYEQYF.

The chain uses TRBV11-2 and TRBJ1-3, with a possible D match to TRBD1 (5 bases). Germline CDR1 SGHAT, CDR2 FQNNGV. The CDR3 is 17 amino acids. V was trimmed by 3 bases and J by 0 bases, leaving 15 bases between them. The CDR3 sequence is CASSFRSGMYSGNTIYF. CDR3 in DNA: TGTGCCAGCAGCTTCCGATCAGGGATGTACTCTGGAAACACCATATATTTT.

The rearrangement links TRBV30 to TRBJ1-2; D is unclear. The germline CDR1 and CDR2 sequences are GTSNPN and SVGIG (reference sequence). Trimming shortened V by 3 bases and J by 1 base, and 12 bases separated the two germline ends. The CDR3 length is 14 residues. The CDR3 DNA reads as TGTGCCTGGAGGCCGGACCCTCTTAACTATGGCTACACCTTC. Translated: CAWRPDPLNYGYTF.

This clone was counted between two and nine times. The CDR3 DNA reads TGCAGCTCTGAGGGGGGCACTGAAGCTTTCTTT. Amino acids: CSSEGGTEAFF. V and J are TRBV20-1 and TRBJ1-1; D perhaps matches TRBD1 (6 bases). From germline, CDR1 is DFQATT and CDR2 SNEGSKA (reference sequence). This CDR3 has 11 amino acids.

CDR3 sequence: CAWSAGTLNTEAFF. CDR3 in DNA: TGTGCCTGGAGTGCTGGGACCCTGAACACTGAAGCTTTCTTT. The chain has TRBV30 and TRBJ1-1; D might be TRBD1 (5 bases). Trimming shortened V by 1 base and J by 0 bases, and 9 bases separated the two germline ends. The germline gives CDR1 GTSNPN, CDR2 SVGIG (reference sequence). The CDR3 totals 14 residues. Filled out from reference TRBV30 and TRBJ1-1, the complete variable domain reads SQTIHQWPATLVQPVGSPLSLECTVEGTSNPNLYWYRQAAGRGLQLLFYSVGIGQISSEVPQNLSASRPQDRQFILSSKKLLLSDSGFYLCAWSAGTLNTEAFFGQGTRLTVV.

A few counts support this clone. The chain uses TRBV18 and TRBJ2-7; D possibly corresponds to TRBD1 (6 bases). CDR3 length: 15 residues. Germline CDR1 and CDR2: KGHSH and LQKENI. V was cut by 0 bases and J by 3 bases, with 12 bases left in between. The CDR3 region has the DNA TGTGCCAGCTCACCACCGTCAACAGGGCTCTACGAGCAGTACTTC. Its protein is CASSPPSTGLYEQYF.

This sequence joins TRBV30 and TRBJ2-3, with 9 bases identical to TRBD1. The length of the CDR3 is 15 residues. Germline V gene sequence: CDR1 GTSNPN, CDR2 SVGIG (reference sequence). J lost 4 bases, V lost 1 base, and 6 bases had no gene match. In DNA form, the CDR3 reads TGTGCCTGGAGTGCCGGGACAGGGAGTCCAGATACGCAGTATTTT. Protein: CAWSAGTGSPDTQYF.

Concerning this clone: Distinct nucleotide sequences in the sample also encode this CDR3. The CDR3 loop is CASSLDPSTDTQYF. CDR3 DNA sequence: TGCGCCAGCAGCTTGGATCCTAGCACAGATACGCAGTATTTT. The J gene is TRBJ2-3, the V gene TRBV5-1; D ambiguous. Germline assignment: CDR1 SGHRS and CDR2 YFSETQ. The CDR3 length is 14 residues. The V and J ends lost 0 bases and 0 bases respectively, with 5 bases between them.